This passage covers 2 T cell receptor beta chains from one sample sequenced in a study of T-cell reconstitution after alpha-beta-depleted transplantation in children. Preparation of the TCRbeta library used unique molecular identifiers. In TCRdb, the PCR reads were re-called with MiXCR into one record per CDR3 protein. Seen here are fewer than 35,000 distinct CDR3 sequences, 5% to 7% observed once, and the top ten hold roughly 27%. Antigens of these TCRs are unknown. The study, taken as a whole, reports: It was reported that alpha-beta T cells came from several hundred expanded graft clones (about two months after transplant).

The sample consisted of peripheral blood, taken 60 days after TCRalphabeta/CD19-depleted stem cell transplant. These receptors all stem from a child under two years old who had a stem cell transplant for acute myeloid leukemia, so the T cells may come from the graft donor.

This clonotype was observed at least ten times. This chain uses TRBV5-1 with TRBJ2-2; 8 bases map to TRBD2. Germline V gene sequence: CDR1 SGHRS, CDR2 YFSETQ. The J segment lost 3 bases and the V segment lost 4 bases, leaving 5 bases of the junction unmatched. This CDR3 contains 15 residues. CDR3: CASSETSGDTGELFF. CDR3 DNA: TGCGCCAGCAGCGAAACTAGCGGAGACACCGGGGAGCTGTTTTTT.

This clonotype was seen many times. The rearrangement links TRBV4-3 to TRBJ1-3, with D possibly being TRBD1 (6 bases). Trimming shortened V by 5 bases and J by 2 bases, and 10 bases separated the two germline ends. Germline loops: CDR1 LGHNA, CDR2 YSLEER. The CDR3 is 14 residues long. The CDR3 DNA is TGCGCCAGCAGCGAGGGGGGCCCTGGAAACACCATATATTTT. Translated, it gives CASSEGGPGNTIYF.